Following are 18 T cell receptor beta chains from one sample sequenced in a study of blood T cell repertoires in COVID-19. Repertoires were generated with immunoSEQ multiplex PCR, while TCRdb's copy carries only in-frame clones and drops some. The table shows about 190,000 clones, with 86% occurring only once. Sequencing was carried out using PBMCs or T cells enriched from blood (not recorded which). The receptor source for this set is a man aged 40-55 years with acute COVID-19.

The chain couples TRBV3-1 (or the pseudogene TRBV3-2) to TRBJ1-3; no reliable D call. Germline CDR1 LGHDT, CDR2 YNNKEL (reference sequence). V gave up 1 base and J gave up 11 bases, with 12 bases separating them. The CDR3 is made up of 13 amino acids. Here the CDR3 reads CASSQAVGMAIYF. The DNA of the CDR3 is TGTGCCAGCAGCCAAGCGGTCGGGATGGCCATATATTTT.

This chain connects TRBV9 to TRBJ1-2, with D unresolved. This CDR3 is built from 11 residues. Trimming left V 7 bases short and J 8 bases short, with 12 bases between. Per the germline V gene, CDR1 is SGDLS and CDR2 is YYNGEE. DNA for the CDR3: TGTGCCAGCGAGGCGGAGGGCGGCTACACCTTC. As protein: CASEAEGGYTF.

The chain uses TRBV7-3 and TRBJ2-2; D perhaps matches TRBD2 (6 bases). V was cut by 2 bases and J by 8 bases, with 12 bases left in between. The CDR3 sequence is 14 residues long. Germline loops: CDR1 SGHTA, CDR2 FQGTGA. CDR3 protein: CASSLWSSAGELFF. CDR3 DNA: TGTGCCAGCAGCTTATGGTCTAGCGCGGGGGAGCTGTTTTTT.

The chain joins TRBV23-1 to TRBJ2-7; 10 nucleotides align to TRBD1. TRBV23-1 is given ORF status, its function remaining uncertain. J lost 3 bases, V lost 4 bases, and 3 bases had no gene match. This CDR3 is 14 amino acids long. This chain's CDR3 is CASSRGQGIYEQYF. CDR3 nucleotides: TGCGCCAGCAGTCGGGGACAGGGGATCTACGAGCAGTACTTC.

CDR3 amino acids: CASSYLDRANEAFF. The DNA of the CDR3 is TGTGCCAGCAGCTACCTGGACAGGGCCAATGAAGCTTTCTTT. The chain employs TRBV7-2 and TRBJ1-1, with 8 nucleotides matching TRBD1. The CDR3 has 14 residues. After removal of 4 bases from V and 7 bases from J, the junction contained 8 bases not matched to a gene. Germline-derived CDR1 and CDR2 are SGHTA and FQGNSA.

The chain carries TRBV5-4 and TRBJ2-7; D is unresolved. V lost 0 bases and J 6 bases, leaving 10 bases between the germline ends. Germline CDR1 is SGHNT and CDR2 is YYREEE (reference sequence). The CDR3 contains 13 residues. This CDR3 is CASSLDPPGEQYF. In DNA form, the CDR3 reads TGTGCCAGCAGCTTGGATCCCCCGGGCGAGCAGTACTTC.

CDR3 DNA: TGTGCCAGCAGCTTATGGACAGCCGGACTAGCGGGTTCCTACAATGAGCAGTTCTTC. It specifies CASSLWTAGLAGSYNEQFF. The rearrangement joins TRBV7-6 to TRBJ2-1; 11 bases match TRBD2. CDR1 and CDR2 (germline): SGHVS, FNYEAQ. V shed 2 bases and J 1 base; nucleotides not matched to a gene: 10. This CDR3 is built from 19 residues.

The rearrangement links TRBV4-1 to TRBJ1-5; D ambiguous. Germline values: CDR1 MGHRA, CDR2 YSYEKL. The CDR3 covers 12 residues. The V end lost 8 bases, the J end lost 9 bases, and 14 bases lay between the germline ends. The CDR3 loop is CASSATLGPQHF. The DNA for the CDR3 is TGCGCCAGCTCAGCGACGCTAGGGCCCCAGCATTTT.

A single count supports this clone. This chain links TRBV10-3 with TRBJ2-3, with TRBD2 as a possible D gene (7 bases). Germline CDR1 and CDR2: ENHRY and SYGVKD. The CDR3 spans 15 residues. The ends were cut back, 8 bases at V and 4 bases at J, with 19 bases in the middle. CDR3 protein: CAIAPGGGGSDTQYF. In nucleotides, the CDR3 is TGTGCCATCGCCCCCGGCGGGGGCGGTTCAGATACGCAGTATTTT.

A single count supports this clone. The chain combines TRBV30 with TRBJ2-3; 14 bases agree with TRBD2. CDR1 GTSNPN and CDR2 SVGIG come from the germline V gene (reference sequence). This CDR3 contains 19 residues. V shed 1 base and J 5 bases; nucleotides not matched to a gene: 14. CDR3 protein: CAWSGTSGRLGGPEDTQYF. CDR3 in DNA: TGTGCCTGGAGTGGGACTAGCGGGAGGTTAGGTGGCCCTGAAGATACGCAGTATTTT.

CDR3: CASSIGEENTEAFF. The CDR3 coding sequence is TGTGCCAGTAGTATAGGAGAAGAGAACACTGAAGCTTTCTTT. The chain uses TRBV19 and TRBJ1-1; the D is unclear. This CDR3 is built from 14 residues. Germline V CDR1 and CDR2: LNHDA, SQIVND (reference sequence). Deletions cut 1 base from V and 1 base from J, with 7 bases between.

The chain uses TRBV7-8 and TRBJ2-7, with 8 bases aligning to TRBD2. V gave up 5 bases and J gave up 6 bases; unmatched junction bases: 12. CDR1 and CDR2 from the germline V gene are SGHVS and FQNEAQ. The CDR3 sequence is 15 residues long. The CDR3 protein is CASSQTGTREGEQYF. CDR3 bases: TGTGCCAGCAGCCAAACCGGGACTAGAGAAGGCGAGCAGTACTTC.

The rearrangement links TRBV9 to TRBJ1-2; 9 bases agree with TRBD1. CDR3 length equals 13 residues. Germline CDR1 is SGDLS and CDR2 is YYNGEE. V trimming: 4 bases; J trimming: 9 bases; junction bases outside the gene matches: 7. The CDR3 spells CASSTRQGVSYTF. The CDR3 DNA is TGTGCCAGCAGCACCCGACAGGGGGTGAGCTACACCTTC.

The genes are TRBV4-1 and TRBJ2-1, with 8 nucleotides matching TRBD2. This CDR3 spans 16 amino acids. The ends lost 4 bases at V and 10 bases at J; junction bases unmatched: 15. Germline V gene data show CDR1 as MGHRA and CDR2 as YSYEKL. The CDR3 coding sequence is TGCGCCAGCAGCCCAGTTCTCGGGAGGGCCTGGGAAGAGCAGTTCTTC. Amino acid sequence: CASSPVLGRAWEEQFF.

This chain joins TRBV28 and TRBJ1-5; TRBD1 matches 7 bases. This CDR3 is built from 14 residues. CDR1 MDHEN and CDR2 SYDVKM come from the germline V gene. The J segment lost 7 bases and the V segment lost 6 bases, leaving 9 bases of the junction unmatched. The CDR3: CASRQQGKGQPQHF. CDR3 DNA sequence: TGTGCCAGCAGACAACAGGGGAAGGGGCAGCCCCAGCATTTT. The whole variable domain, remainder taken from reference TRBV28 and TRBJ1-5, is DVKVTQSSRYLVKRTGEKVFLECVQDMDHENMFWYRQDPGLGLRLIYFSYDVKMKEKGDIPEGYSVSREKKERFSLILESASTNQTSMYLCASRQQGKGQPQHFGDGTRLSIL.

The chain uses TRBV27 and TRBJ2-3, with D tentatively TRBD1 (6 bases). Germline values: CDR1 MNHEY, CDR2 SMNVEV (reference sequence). The V gene lost 5 bases and the J gene lost 2 bases, with 23 bases spanning the gap. This CDR3 contains 18 residues. The CDR3 DNA reads as TGTGCCAGCAGTCTGGGACACCAGTTTTTCGAACACACAGATACGCAGTATTTT. Residues: CASSLGHQFFEHTDTQYF.

This chain uses TRBV3-1 (or the pseudogene TRBV3-2) with TRBJ1-2, with D perhaps TRBD1 (6 bases). The V end lost 0 bases, the J end lost 9 bases, and 11 bases lay between the germline ends. CDR1 LGHDT and CDR2 YNNKEL come from the germline V gene (reference sequence). The CDR3 length is 13 residues. This CDR3 is CASSQEVQGSYTF. In DNA form, the CDR3 reads TGTGCCAGCAGCCAAGAAGTCCAGGGGAGCTACACCTTC.

This chain joins TRBV10-3 and TRBJ2-3; the D gene is possibly TRBD2 (6 bases). CDR3 length equals 14 residues. V shed 7 bases and J shed 5 bases, with 16 bases lying between them. The germline V gene has CDR1 ENHRY and CDR2 SYGVKD. The CDR3 region is CAITKEGAGDTQYF. The CDR3 nucleotides are TGTGCCATCACCAAGGAGGGAGCGGGAGATACGCAGTATTTT.